This TCR beta chain was captured in a study of T cells after yellow fever vaccination. Points from the study as a whole: The appearance of a small share of clonotypes in both CD4 and CD8 compartments was observed.

V was shortened by 5 bases and J by 3 bases, with 12 bases between the two germline ends. The CDR3 is 14 residues long. The germline V gene encodes CDR1 SGHTA and CDR2 FQGNSA. In this sample, this clonotype turned up many times. Its antigen is unidentified. 5'RACE template switching produced TCR cDNA carrying a universal primer site and UMIs. TCRdb re-derived calls from the 5' RACE reads in MiXCR, one entry per CDR3 protein. The profile shows about 630,000 distinct CDR3 sequences, about 12% of them singletons. The source was PBMCs, collected on the day of the yellow fever booster vaccination. The TCR was taken from a man aged 25-40 years who received the YFV17D yellow fever vaccine. V and J are TRBV7-2 and TRBJ2-3; D not resolved. The CDR3 DNA reads as TGTGCCAGCAGCCCGGGCTTGAATACAGATACGCAGTATTTT. This gives the protein CASSPGLNTDTQYF.